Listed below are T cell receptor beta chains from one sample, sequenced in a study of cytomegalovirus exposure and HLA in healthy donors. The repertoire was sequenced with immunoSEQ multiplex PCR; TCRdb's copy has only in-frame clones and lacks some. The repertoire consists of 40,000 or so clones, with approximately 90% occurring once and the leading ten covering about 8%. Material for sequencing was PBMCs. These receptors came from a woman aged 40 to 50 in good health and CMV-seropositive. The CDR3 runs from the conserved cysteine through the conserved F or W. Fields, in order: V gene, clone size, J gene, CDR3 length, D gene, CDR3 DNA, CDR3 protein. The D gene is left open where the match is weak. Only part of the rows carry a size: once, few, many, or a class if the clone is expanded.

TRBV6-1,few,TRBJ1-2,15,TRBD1,TGTGCCAGCAGACACCGGGACAGGGATAACTATGGCTACACCTTC,CASRHRDRDNYGYTF
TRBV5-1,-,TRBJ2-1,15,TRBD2,TGCGCCAGCAGCATCGGGGGGGGTCCGGGGAATGAGCAGTTCTTC,CASSIGGGPGNEQFF
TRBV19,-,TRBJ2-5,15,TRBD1,TGTGCCAGTAGACAGGGGGCCCTTCCCCAAGAGACCCAGTACTTC,CASRQGALPQETQYF
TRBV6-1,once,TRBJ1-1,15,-,TGTGCCAGCAGTGACCCCCTCTATATGAACACTGAAGCTTTCTTT,CASSDPLYMNTEAFF
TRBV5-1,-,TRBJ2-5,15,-,TGCGCCAGCAGCCCCCACGGGTCGTTGGAAGAGACCCAGTACTTC,CASSPHGSLEETQYF
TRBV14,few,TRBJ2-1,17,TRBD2,TGTGCCAGCAGCCAGTCGGTGCGGGAGCGGAGCGTCGATGAGCAGTTCTTC,CASSQSVRERSVDEQFF
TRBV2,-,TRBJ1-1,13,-,TGTGCCAGCCACAGGGAGGGCGGTACTGAAGCTTTCTTT,CASHREGGTEAFF
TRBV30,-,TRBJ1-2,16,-,TGTGCCTGGATCTCGTACGGGGGACGGGGATCGTATGGCTACACCTTC,CAWISYGGRGSYGYTF
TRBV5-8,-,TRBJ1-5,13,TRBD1,TGTGCCAGCAACCGACAGGGAATCCAGCCCCAGCATTTT,CASNRQGIQPQHF
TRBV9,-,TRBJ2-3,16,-,TGTGCCAGCAGCGTCAACAGCTTATTTAGCACAGATACGCAGTATTTT,CASSVNSLFSTDTQYF
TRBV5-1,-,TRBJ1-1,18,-,TGCGCCAGCAGCTCACCTACCAATCTAACAGGCCCCCGAGGTGAAGCTTTCTTT,CASSSPTNLTGPRGEAFF
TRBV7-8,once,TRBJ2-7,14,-,TGTGCCAGCAGCTTCCGGTGGGCAACCTACGAGCAGTACTTC,CASSFRWATYEQYF
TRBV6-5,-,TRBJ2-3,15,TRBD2,TGTGCCAGCAGGCCAAGCGGGGGGGCAACAGATACGCAGTATTTT,CASRPSGGATDTQYF
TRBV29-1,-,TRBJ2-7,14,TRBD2,TGCAGCGGAAGCTATAGCGGGCGCTCCTACGAGCAGTACTTC,CSGSYSGRSYEQYF
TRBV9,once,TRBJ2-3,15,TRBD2,TGTGCCAGCAGCGTAGGAGTTAGCGGGATAGATACGCAGTATTTT,CASSVGVSGIDTQYF
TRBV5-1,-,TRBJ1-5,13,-,TGCGCCAGCAGACCCGACACCGGCTGGACCCAGCATTTT,CASRPDTGWTQHF
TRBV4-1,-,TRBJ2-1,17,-,TGCGCCAGCAGCAGAGTCATGGGGGGACCGGGAGACAATGAGCAGTTCTTC,CASSRVMGGPGDNEQFF
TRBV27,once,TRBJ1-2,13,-,TGTGCCAGCAAACAGGACCCTCGGTATGGCTACACCTTC,CASKQDPRYGYTF
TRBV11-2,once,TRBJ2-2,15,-,TGTGCCAGCAGCCTGATTGGCAGTTCTTCCGGGGAGCTGTTTTTT,CASSLIGSSSGELFF
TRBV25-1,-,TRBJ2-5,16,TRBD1,TGTGCCAGCAGGTCCCCGGGACAGGGGGTATTAGAGACCCAGTACTTC,CASRSPGQGVLETQYF
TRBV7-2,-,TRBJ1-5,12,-,TGTGCCAGCAGCCACAGTGGCCAGCCCCAGCATTTT,CASSHSGQPQHF
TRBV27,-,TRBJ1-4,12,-,TGTGCCAGCAGACAGGGTAATGAAAAACTGTTTTTT,CASRQGNEKLFF
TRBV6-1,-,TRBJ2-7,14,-,TGTGCCAGCAGTGTGTCGGGGGGCGCCTACGAGCAGTACTTC,CASSVSGGAYEQYF
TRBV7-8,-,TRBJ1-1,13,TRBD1,TGTGCCAGCAGCCAGGACAGGGACACTGAAGCTTTCTTT,CASSQDRDTEAFF
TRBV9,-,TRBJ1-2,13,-,TGTGCCAGCACCGGTTGGTCCGGGAAGAGCTACACCTTC,CASTGWSGKSYTF
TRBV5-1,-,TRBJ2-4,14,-,TGCGCCAGCAGCTTGGGCGGGTTAAGGGACATTCAGTACTTC,CASSLGGLRDIQYF
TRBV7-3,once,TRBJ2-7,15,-,TGTGCCAGCAGCTTAATGGCGGGGAACTCCTACGAGCAGTACTTC,CASSLMAGNSYEQYF
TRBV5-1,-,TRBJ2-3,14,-,TGCGCCAGCAGCTTGTACACAGGGACAGATACGCAGTATTTT,CASSLYTGTDTQYF
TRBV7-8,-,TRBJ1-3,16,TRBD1,TGTGCCAGCAGCATATCAGGGGGCATGGCTGGAAACACCATATATTTT,CASSISGGMAGNTIYF
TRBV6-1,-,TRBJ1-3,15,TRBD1,TGTGCCAGCACCTCGGGACAGGGGAATGGAAACACCATATATTTT,CASTSGQGNGNTIYF